These T cell receptor beta chains were read from a single sample in a study of blood T cell repertoires in COVID-19. Generated by immunoSEQ multiplex PCR, the TCRdb table keeps only in-frame clones and is missing some. The sample yields some 270,000 clones, 70% to 90% seen once. The sample consisted of peripheral blood. The receptors here all came from a woman in her 70s with acute or convalescent COVID-19. Both conserved end residues are part of each CDR3. The D gene is left open where the match is weak. Clone sizes are given selectively: once, few, many, or a class where the clone is expanded.

v_gene	abundance	j_gene	d_gene	CDR3aa	CDR3nt
TRBV28	-	TRBJ2-7	-	CASSGGPHYEQYF	TGTGCCTCCAGCGGCGGACCGCACTACGAGCAGTACTTC
TRBV6-1	-	TRBJ2-2	-	CASSQAGVLAGELFF	TGTGCCAGCAGTCAAGCAGGGGTGTTGGCCGGGGAGCTGTTTTTT
TRBV7-2	-	TRBJ2-1	-	CASSLGRAYNEQFF	TGTGCCAGCAGCTTAGGCAGGGCCTACAATGAGCAGTTCTTC
TRBV10-1	few	TRBJ1-1	TRBD1	CASSADRATEAFF	TGCGCCAGCAGTGCTGACAGGGCTACTGAAGCTTTCTTT
TRBV20-1	-	TRBJ2-1	TRBD1	CSASPGGSSYNEQFF	TGCAGTGCTAGTCCAGGGGGCAGCTCCTACAATGAGCAGTTCTTC
TRBV29-1	-	TRBJ2-7	TRBD1	CSVDRGLLGEQYF	TGCAGCGTCGACAGGGGCCTCCTTGGCGAGCAGTACTTC
TRBV6-5	once	TRBJ1-5	-	CASSTEAGGRAYLHF	TGTGCCAGCAGTACCGAGGCGGGGGGCCGAGCGTATTTACATTTT
TRBV18	-	TRBJ1-4	TRBD1	CASSPSAGGNEKLFF	TGTGCCAGCTCACCAAGCGCAGGGGGAAACGAAAAACTGTTTTTT
TRBV30	once	TRBJ2-5	-	CAWMRGSGETQYF	TGTGCCTGGATGCGAGGAAGTGGTGAGACCCAGTACTTC
TRBV5-1	-	TRBJ1-2	-	CASSSLTGSYGYTF	TGCGCCAGCAGCTCCCTGACAGGATCCTATGGCTACACCTTC
TRBV3-1/TRBV3-2	once	TRBJ1-2	TRBD1	CASSYRGRDNGYTF	TGTGCCAGCAGCTACAGGGGGCGAGATAATGGCTACACCTTC
TRBV3-1/TRBV3-2	once	TRBJ2-1	-	CASSPSRGPMTRNEQFF	TGTGCCAGCAGCCCCTCTCGCGGGCCGATGACCCGCAATGAGCAGTTCTTC
TRBV5-1	-	TRBJ2-4	-	CASGTSGQPGKNIQYF	TGCGCCAGCGGTACCTCAGGACAGCCAGGCAAAAACATTCAGTACTTC
TRBV20-1	-	TRBJ1-1	-	CSASGRGGKITEAFF	TGCAGTGCTAGTGGTAGGGGAGGGAAGATAACTGAAGCTTTCTTT
TRBV6-5	-	TRBJ1-4	TRBD1	CASSYSTGVGEKLFF	TGTGCCAGCAGTTACTCGACAGGGGTAGGGGAAAAACTGTTTTTT
TRBV7-3	-	TRBJ2-7	-	CASSLHGRAEQYF	TGTGCCAGCAGCTTACATGGCAGGGCCGAGCAGTACTTC
TRBV18	-	TRBJ1-5	TRBD1	CASSPDRGSNQPQHF	TGTGCCAGCTCTCCCGACAGGGGGAGCAATCAGCCCCAGCATTTT
TRBV3-1/TRBV3-2	-	TRBJ1-1	-	CASTKSNTEAFF	TGTGCCAGCACCAAATCGAACACTGAAGCTTTCTTT
TRBV7-9	-	TRBJ1-2	TRBD1	CASRNPGGAGHGYTF	TGTGCCAGCAGAAATCCAGGGGGCGCTGGGCATGGCTACACCTTC
TRBV4-1	-	TRBJ2-1	TRBD2	CASSPTRRESGGEYNEQFF	TGCGCCAGCAGCCCAACCCGGCGAGAAAGCGGGGGGGAATACAATGAGCAGTTCTTC
TRBV7-9	-	TRBJ1-2	-	CASSYGENYGYTF	TGTGCCAGCAGCTACGGAGAAAACTATGGCTACACCTTC
TRBV20-1	-	TRBJ1-1	-	CSASTTRGEAFF	TGCAGTGCTAGTACTACACGCGGTGAAGCTTTCTTT
TRBV20-1	-	TRBJ2-1	-	CSASGGLEQFF	TGCAGTGCTAGCGGGGGTTTAGAGCAGTTCTTC
TRBV5-6	-	TRBJ1-2	TRBD1	CASTGTGNLAGYTF	TGTGCCAGCACCGGGACAGGGAACTTGGCTGGCTACACCTTC
TRBV7-6	-	TRBJ2-2	TRBD2	CASSLEPRTSLGTGELFF	TGTGCCAGCAGCTTAGAGCCACGGACTAGCTTAGGGACCGGGGAGCTGTTTTTT
TRBV6-5	-	TRBJ1-5	TRBD1	CASRDSEDQPQHF	TGTGCCTCCCGGGACAGCGAGGATCAGCCCCAGCATTTT
TRBV13	-	TRBJ2-7	TRBD1	CASSLRDSSYEQYF	TGTGCCAGCAGCTTAAGGGACAGCTCCTACGAGCAGTACTTC
TRBV19	few	TRBJ1-1	TRBD1	CASRTGRNTEAFF	TGTGCCAGTAGGACAGGGCGGAACACTGAAGCTTTCTTT
TRBV27	-	TRBJ1-1	-	CASSLSRNTEAFF	TGTGCCAGCAGTTTATCGAGGAACACTGAAGCTTTCTTT
TRBV19	-	TRBJ1-2	-	CASSTFSSYGYTF	TGTGCCAGTAGTACGTTTAGCAGCTATGGCTACACCTTC
TRBV2	-	TRBJ1-5	-	CASSRQVSNQPQHF	TGTGCCAGCAGTCGACAGGTCAGCAATCAGCCCCAGCATTTT
TRBV7-2	-	TRBJ2-5	TRBD2	CASSPEARGGRKYF	TGTGCCAGCAGCCCCGAGGCGAGGGGCGGGAGAAAGTACTTC
TRBV5-4	few	TRBJ1-3	-	CASSPGQRDTIYF	TGTGCCAGCAGCCCTGGACAGAGGGACACCATATATTTT
TRBV10-3	-	TRBJ2-3	TRBD1	CAILPGQGETDTQYF	TGTGCCATCCTTCCGGGACAGGGAGAGACAGATACGCAGTATTTT
TRBV5-1	few	TRBJ2-6	-	CASSLGAPGANVLTF	TGCGCCAGCAGCTTAGGGGCCCCTGGGGCCAACGTCCTGACTTTC
TRBV12-3/TRBV12-4	-	TRBJ2-7	-	CASSLEGPYEQYF	TGTGCCAGCAGTTTGGAGGGCCCCTACGAGCAGTACTTC
TRBV30	-	TRBJ2-7	TRBD2	CAGTSGGSYEQYF	TGTGCCGGAACTAGCGGGGGCTCCTACGAGCAGTACTTC
TRBV5-1	-	TRBJ1-4	TRBD1	CASSSGQGKTNEKLFF	TGCGCCAGCAGCTCCGGACAGGGGAAAACTAATGAAAAACTGTTTTTT
TRBV7-8	once	TRBJ2-7	TRBD2	CASSSSFSGGPYEQYF	TGTGCCAGCAGCTCCTCCTTCAGCGGGGGCCCCTACGAGCAGTACTTC
TRBV3-1/TRBV3-2	-	TRBJ1-4	-	CASLGSSREKLFF	TGTGCCAGCCTGGGCAGTTCTCGGGAAAAACTGTTTTTT
TRBV2	-	TRBJ2-7	-	CASSEGETPPAHF	TGTGCCAGCAGTGAAGGGGAGACTCCACCCGCGCACTTC